This T cell receptor beta chain was retrieved from a study of CD4 T cells in relation to SARS-CoV-2 and coronaviruses. About the study: The HLA restriction of the shared crossreactive spike epitopes was mapped.

The CDR3 runs to 11 residues. Trimming pared 2 bases from V and 16 bases from J, leaving 12 bases between. The V gene's germline CDR1 is SNHLY and CDR2 FYNNEI. Libraries were prepared by immunoSEQ multiplex PCR; TCRdb keeps only in-frame clonotypes and omits some of them. The sample holds some 60,000 clones; about 90% are singletons and the top ten take 0.3% to 0.5%. V and J are TRBV2 and TRBJ2-1; the D call may be TRBD1 or TRBD2 (5 bases each). The sequence was obtained from an adult with COVID-19. The sample taken for sequencing was naive CD4+ T cells from PBMCs. This sample's subset: naive CD4+ T cells isolated by negative enrichment. Written as DNA, the CDR3 is TGTGCCAGCAGTGAATGGGGACCACGTTTCTTC. It yields the protein CASSEWGPRFF.